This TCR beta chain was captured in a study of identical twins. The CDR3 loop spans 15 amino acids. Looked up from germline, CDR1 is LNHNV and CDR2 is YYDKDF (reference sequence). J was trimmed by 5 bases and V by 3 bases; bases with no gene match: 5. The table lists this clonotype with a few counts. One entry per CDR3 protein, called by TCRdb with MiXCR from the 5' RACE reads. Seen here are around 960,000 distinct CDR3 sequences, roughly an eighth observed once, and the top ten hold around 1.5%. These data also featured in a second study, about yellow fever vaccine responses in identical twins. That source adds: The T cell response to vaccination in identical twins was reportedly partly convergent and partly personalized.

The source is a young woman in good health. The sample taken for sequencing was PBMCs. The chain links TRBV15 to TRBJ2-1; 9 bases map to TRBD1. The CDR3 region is CATSRTGQGHNEQFF. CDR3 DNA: TGTGCCACCAGCAGGACAGGACAGGGGCACAATGAGCAGTTCTTC.